One sample yielded the 18 T cell receptor beta chains listed below, sequenced in a study of beta chain features in type 1 diabetes. Expressed TCRB transcripts were sequenced, since all the RNA that had been isolated was reverse transcribed. Sequencing used immunoSEQ multiplex PCR; TCRdb keeps in-frame clones, though not all of them. The data contain about 410,000 clones, approximately 15% of them singletons. Specimen: naive CD4+ T cells from blood. Receptors were obtained from a man aged 30-40 years in good health.

The genes are TRBV6-6 and TRBJ2-7, with D unresolved. V was shortened by 5 bases and J by 7 bases, with 9 bases between the two germline ends. The germline gives CDR1 MNHNY, CDR2 SVGAGI (reference sequence). This CDR3 contains 11 residues. The CDR3 protein is CASSLLGEQYV. DNA of the CDR3: TGTGCCAGCAGTCTTCTTGGGGAGCAGTACGTC.

This clone was seen only a few times. This chain connects TRBV19 to TRBJ2-5, with TRBD2 identical over 8 bases. The CDR3 spans 14 residues. Per germline, CDR1 LNHDA and CDR2 SQIVND (reference sequence). The junction had 6 bases not matched to a gene; V was cut back by 4 bases and J by 5 bases. CDR3 residues: CASSKGLVTETQYF. CDR3 nucleotides: TGTGCCAGTAGTAAGGGACTAGTCACGGAGACCCAGTACTTC.

CDR3 sequence: CSAINPGLAGDSDTQYF. The CDR3 coding sequence is TGCAGCGCCATCAACCCAGGACTAGCGGGAGATTCAGATACGCAGTATTTT. V usage is TRBV29-1 and J usage is TRBJ2-3, with 13 bases fitting TRBD2. The germline gives CDR1 SQVTM, CDR2 ANQGSEA. Germline trimming cut 7 bases from V and 4 bases from J; bases unmatched to any gene: 14. This CDR3 contains 17 residues.

This clone has more than one count but fewer than ten. CDR3 coding DNA: TGTGCCAGCAGCTTCGGCATGGGGATGAACACTGAAGCTTTCTTT. Translating gives CASSFGMGMNTEAFF. The chain couples TRBV5-6 to TRBJ1-1, with no clear D. Germline V lookup: CDR1 SGHDT, CDR2 YYEEEE. The ends were cut back, 2 bases at V and 0 bases at J, with 11 bases in the middle. The CDR3 loop spans 15 amino acids.

This clone was counted between two and nine times. The V and J genes are TRBV30 and TRBJ1-4; 7 nucleotides agree with TRBD1. The V segment lost 2 bases and the J segment 5 bases; nucleotides outside the gene matches: 2. There are 13 residues in the CDR3. Per the germline V gene, CDR1 is GTSNPN and CDR2 is SVGIG (reference sequence). The CDR3 DNA sequence: TGTGCCTGGAGTCAGGGGGGGAATGAAAAACTGTTTTTT. Residues: CAWSQGGNEKLFF.

This chain uses TRBV5-6 with TRBJ2-1; D gene unclear. The V and J ends lost 4 bases and 1 base respectively, with 6 bases between them. This CDR3 is 13 amino acids long. CDR1 is SGHDT and CDR2 is YYEEEE in the germline V gene. The CDR3 DNA is TGTGCCAGCAGCCTCCGGTCCTACAATGAGCAGTTCTTC. Translation gives CASSLRSYNEQFF. Full variable domain (missing parts from reference TRBV5-6 and TRBJ2-1): DAGVTQSPTHLIKTRGQQVTLRCSPKSGHDTVSWYQQALGQGPQFIFQYYEEEERQRGNFPDRFSGHQFPNYSSELNVNALLLGDSALYLCASSLRSYNEQFFGPGTRLTVL.

In this sample, this clone turned up a few times. The chain is built from TRBV2 and TRBJ1-6; D unclear. Germline V gene lookup returns CDR1 SNHLY and CDR2 FYNNEI. This CDR3 is built from 15 residues. V was trimmed by 4 bases and J by 2 bases, leaving 9 bases between them. CDR3 amino acids: CASSGQGPYNSPLHF. In DNA form, the CDR3 reads TGTGCCAGCAGTGGTCAAGGCCCCTATAATTCACCCCTCCACTTT.

A few counts support this clone. V and J are TRBV20-1 and TRBJ1-3, with D possibly matching TRBD1 (5 bases). There are 11 residues in the CDR3. The germline CDR1 and CDR2 sequences are DFQATT and SNEGSKA (reference sequence). V was pared by 6 bases and J by 4 bases, with 7 bases between. CDR3 sequence reads: CSADRGNTIYF. For the CDR3, the DNA is TGCAGTGCAGACAGAGGAAACACCATATATTTT.

The rearrangement uses TRBV30 and TRBJ2-2; D is perhaps TRBD1 (5 bases). V was clipped by 3 bases and J by 1 base, with 9 bases between them. Germline V gene sequence: CDR1 GTSNPN, CDR2 SVGIG (reference sequence). The CDR3 covers 14 residues. The CDR3 here is CAWRPTGNTGELFF. In DNA, the CDR3 is TGTGCCTGGAGACCTACAGGGAACACCGGGGAGCTGTTTTTT.

This chain uses TRBV27 with TRBJ2-3; D is unresolved. CDR3 length: 15 residues. Germline values: CDR1 MNHEY, CDR2 SMNVEV (reference sequence). V was cut by 3 bases and J by 2 bases, with 12 bases left in between. CDR3 residues: CASSFPGRNTDTQYF. The CDR3 DNA reads TGTGCCAGCAGTTTCCCGGGCCGAAACACAGATACGCAGTATTTT.

The rearrangement links TRBV5-4 to TRBJ1-1, with a weak D call TRBD1 (6 bases). CDR1 is SGHNT and CDR2 is YYREEE in the germline V gene (reference sequence). V was pared by 3 bases and J by 1 base, with 10 bases between. This CDR3 is 14 amino acids long. The CDR3 loop reads CASSSGQTNTEAFF. CDR3 DNA: TGTGCCAGCAGCTCAGGACAGACGAACACTGAAGCTTTCTTT.

This chain connects TRBV7-2 to TRBJ1-3, with D unresolved. Looked up from germline, CDR1 is SGHTA and CDR2 is FQGNSA. Deletions cut 4 bases from V and 0 bases from J, with 7 bases between. The length of the CDR3 is 14 residues. CDR3 sequence: CASSSRFSGNTIYF. CDR3 DNA: TGTGCCAGCAGCTCACGATTCTCTGGAAACACCATATATTTT. Variable domain in full (rest from reference TRBV7-2 and TRBJ1-3): GAGVSQSPSNKVTEKGKDVELRCDPISGHTALYWYRQSLGQGLEFLIYFQGNSAPDKSGLPSDRFSAERTGGSVSTLTIQRTQQEDSAVYLCASSSRFSGNTIYFGEGSWLTVV.

V gene TRBV19 combines with J gene TRBJ1-4; 7 bases match TRBD1. Trimming at V came to 1 base and at J to 7 bases, leaving 9 bases not matched to a gene. CDR1 is LNHDA, CDR2 SQIVND, per germline (reference sequence). This CDR3 has 16 residues. This CDR3 is CASSIATDRWREKLFF. CDR3 coding DNA: TGTGCCAGTAGTATAGCCACGGACAGGTGGCGTGAAAAACTGTTTTTT.

This clone has only a few counts. The chain uses TRBV4-3 and TRBJ1-2, with D unclear. V was cut by 0 bases and J by 3 bases, with 8 bases left in between. The CDR3 loop spans 14 amino acids. Per the germline V gene, CDR1 is LGHNA and CDR2 is YSLEER. The CDR3 sequence is CASSQDHSHYGYTF. The CDR3 coding sequence is TGCGCCAGCAGCCAAGATCACAGTCACTATGGCTACACCTTC.

The table lists this clone with a few counts. The chain combines TRBV6-5 with TRBJ2-3, with 8 bases matching TRBD1. This CDR3 has 14 residues. Germline V gene data show CDR1 as MNHEY and CDR2 as SVGAGI. V shed 6 bases, J shed 1 base, and the junction held 3 bases outside the gene matches. The CDR3 sequence is CASRQDRGTDTQYF. The DNA for the CDR3 is TGTGCCAGCAGACAGGACAGGGGCACAGATACGCAGTATTTT.

This clone was picked up many times. The rearrangement links TRBV7-2 to TRBJ2-3; the D is unclear. Looked up from germline, CDR1 is SGHTA and CDR2 is FQGNSA. The CDR3 consists of 13 residues. Trimming took off 3 bases at V and 1 base at J, with 5 bases between the two ends. The DNA for the CDR3 is TGTGCCAGCAGCTTGTTCGGCACAGATACGCAGTATTTT. The encoded protein is CASSLFGTDTQYF.

V usage is TRBV5-6 and J usage is TRBJ2-7; a possible D gene is TRBD1 (6 bases). This CDR3 has 14 residues. The V end was cut by 0 bases, the J end by 5 bases, with 12 bases between. CDR1 is SGHDT and CDR2 is YYEEEE in the germline V gene. CDR3 coding DNA: TGTGCCAGCAGCTTGGTTTGGGACACCAACGAGCAGTACGTC. Translated: CASSLVWDTNEQYV.

V gene TRBV28 combines with J gene TRBJ1-2; 7 nucleotides match TRBD1. Per the germline V gene, CDR1 is MDHEN and CDR2 is SYDVKM. The CDR3 loop spans 13 amino acids. Trimming took 5 bases from V and 4 from J; bases not matched to a gene: 4. The CDR3 sequence: CASSRTGAYGYTF. CDR3 coding DNA: TGTGCCAGCAGTCGTACAGGGGCCTATGGCTACACCTTC.